These 29 T cell receptor beta chains share one sample of origin, sequenced in a study of blood T cell repertoires in COVID-19. Assay: immunoSEQ multiplex PCR; the TCRdb copy retains only in-frame clones and omits some. Counted here are about 70,000 clones, approximately 83% occurring once; the ten biggest clones make up approximately 12%. The sequencing input was peripheral blood. These receptors all come from a human donor in a cohort sampled during active COVID-19.

The J gene is TRBJ1-1, the V gene TRBV6-6; D remains unclear. In germline, CDR1 is MNHNY, CDR2 SVGAGI (reference sequence). The CDR3 runs 13 residues. V gave up 2 bases and J gave up 6 bases, with 10 bases separating them. For the CDR3, the DNA is TGTGCCAGCAGTTACGGCAGAGGCGCTGAAGCTTTCTTT. This translates into CASSYGRGAEAFF.

The chain joins TRBV5-1 to TRBJ1-1; D is unresolved. This CDR3 region has 14 residues. V lost 6 bases to trimming and J lost 1 base, with 13 bases between them. The V gene's germline CDR1 is SGHRS and CDR2 YFSETQ. The CDR3 is CASNPGFANTEAFF. In DNA, the CDR3 is TGCGCCAGCAACCCGGGGTTTGCGAACACTGAAGCTTTCTTT.

This sequence joins TRBV24-1 and TRBJ1-2, with 7 bases that match TRBD1. The CDR3 covers 16 residues. V lost 2 bases, J lost 8 bases, and 13 bases stayed unmatched. Germline lookup yields CDR1 KGHDR and CDR2 SFDVKD. The CDR3 loop is CATSDSTGLPRGGYTF. CDR3 coding DNA: TGTGCCACCAGTGATTCGACAGGGCTCCCCCGCGGGGGCTACACCTTC.

The rearrangement uses TRBV5-1 and TRBJ1-2; D ambiguous. Per germline, CDR1 SGHRS and CDR2 YFSETQ. Trimming shortened V by 0 bases and J by 5 bases, and 14 bases separated the two germline ends. The CDR3 has 15 amino acids. CDR3 nucleotide sequence: TGCGCCAGCAGCTTGGACCCCGGGTCTGCTTATGGCTACACCTTC. It encodes CASSLDPGSAYGYTF.

The J gene is TRBJ2-3, the V gene TRBV18; 8 nucleotides match TRBD1. J lost 2 bases, V lost 1 base, and 5 bases had no gene match. CDR1 and CDR2 from the germline V gene are KGHSH and LQKENI. There are 16 residues in the CDR3. DNA for the CDR3: TGTGCCAGCTCACCACTGGACAGGGATGACACAGATACGCAGTATTTT. The encoded protein is CASSPLDRDDTDTQYF.

This clone has only one observation. The chain joins TRBV7-8 to TRBJ1-2, with D perhaps TRBD1 (5 bases). Germline lookup yields CDR1 SGHVS and CDR2 FQNEAQ. The ends were cut back, 5 bases at V and 6 bases at J, with 28 bases in the middle. The CDR3 covers 18 residues. The CDR3 coding sequence is TGTGCCAGCAGCCTATACGCCCTAAGGACACCCTCGGCCCATGGCTACACCTTC. Its protein product is CASSLYALRTPSAHGYTF.

The chain uses TRBV6-5 and TRBJ2-7; 9 bases are shared with TRBD1. This CDR3 is 13 amino acids long. V lost 6 bases and J lost 6; bases outside the gene matches: 6. CDR1 and CDR2 from the germline V gene are MNHEY and SVGAGI. The CDR3 DNA sequence: TGTGCCAGCAGCCTGGACAGGGGCCGCGAGCAGTACTTC. This gives the protein CASSLDRGREQYF.

The rearrangement links TRBV7-9 to TRBJ1-1; TRBD1 might be the D (6 bases). This CDR3 is 15 amino acids long. Germline V lookup: CDR1 SEHNR, CDR2 FQNEAQ (reference sequence). V lost 1 base to trimming and J lost 2 bases, with 11 bases between them. The CDR3 DNA reads as TGTGCCAGCAGCTTAGGTGGGACACTAAACACTGAAGCTTTCTTT. This codes for CASSLGGTLNTEAFF.

The CDR3 is CAWMGRDLHYTFF. The DNA for the CDR3 is TGTGCCTGGATGGGCCGGGATCTCCATTACACGTTCTTC. The chain combines TRBV30 with TRBJ2-1; TRBD2 might be the D (5 bases). Germline CDR1 GTSNPN, CDR2 SVGIG (reference sequence). The CDR3 is made up of 13 amino acids. V was trimmed by 4 bases and J by 15 bases, leaving 22 bases between them.

This clone was found a few times. This chain links TRBV7-9 with TRBJ1-5; 9 nucleotides match TRBD1. Trimming at V came to 5 bases and at J to 4 bases, leaving 12 bases not matched to a gene. Germline V gene lookup returns CDR1 SEHNR and CDR2 FQNEAQ (reference sequence). The CDR3 covers 17 residues. The CDR3 DNA is TGTGCCAGCAGCCAGACAGGGGGGTCCGGAAAAAATCAGCCCCAGCATTTT. It translates to CASSQTGGSGKNQPQHF. The whole variable domain, filled in from reference TRBV7-9 and TRBJ1-5, reads DTGVSQNPRHKITKRGQNVTFRCDPISEHNRLYWYRQTLGQGPEFLTYFQNEAQLEKSRLLSDRFSAERPKGSFSTLEIQRTEQGDSAMYLCASSQTGGSGKNQPQHFGDGTRLSIL.

CDR3: CAWSRQDLGPQHF. CDR3 nucleotides: TGTGCCTGGAGCAGACAGGACCTAGGGCCCCAGCATTTT. The gene calls are TRBV30 and TRBJ1-5, with D perhaps TRBD1 (6 bases). This CDR3 has 13 residues. Germline V gene lookup returns CDR1 GTSNPN and CDR2 SVGIG (reference sequence). V lost 3 bases and J lost 9, with 15 bases in between.

This chain uses TRBV6-2 or TRBV6-3 with TRBJ2-6; D remains ambiguous. Per the germline V gene, CDR1 is MNHEY and CDR2 is SVGEGT. This CDR3 is 19 amino acids long. The ends were cut back, 2 bases at V and 4 bases at J, with 21 bases in the middle. CDR3 DNA: TGTGCCAGCAGTTACCACCCCGGAGTCGTGGGTTTAGGGGCCAACGTCCTGACTTTC. It specifies CASSYHPGVVGLGANVLTF.

The genes are TRBV19 and TRBJ1-1, with D perhaps matching TRBD1 (5 bases). Trimming left V 2 bases short and J 0 bases short, with 7 bases between. This CDR3 is 14 amino acids long. Germline-derived CDR1 and CDR2 are LNHDA and SQIVND (reference sequence). The CDR3 region has the DNA TGTGCCAGTAGTATATCCAGGGTGAACACTGAAGCTTTCTTT. Encoded protein: CASSISRVNTEAFF.

Here the CDR3 reads CSVQDRANTEAFF. CDR3 nucleotides: TGCAGCGTTCAGGACAGGGCCAACACTGAAGCTTTCTTT. The chain is built from TRBV29-1 and TRBJ1-1; 8 bases line up with TRBD1. Germline lookup yields CDR1 SQVTM and CDR2 ANQGSEA. With 5 bases clipped from V and 2 bases from J, the junction kept 4 bases outside the gene matches. The CDR3 extends over 13 amino acids.

V gene TRBV30 combines with J gene TRBJ2-7, with TRBD2 matching over 8 bases. Germline V gives CDR1 GTSNPN, CDR2 SVGIG (reference sequence). The CDR3 runs to 15 residues. The trim removed 1 base at V and 3 bases at J, leaving 8 bases unmatched. The DNA of the CDR3 is TGTGCCTGGAGTGGGGCGGCCGGGGGGGGCTACGAGCAGTACTTC. Residues: CAWSGAAGGGYEQYF.

In this sample, this clone turned up a few times. The chain employs TRBV5-6 and TRBJ1-2; D remains ambiguous. CDR1 and CDR2 (germline): SGHDT, YYEEEE. This CDR3 is built from 12 residues. With 3 bases removed from V and 7 bases from J, the gap between germline ends came to 10 bases. The CDR3 nucleotides are TGTGCCAGCAGCTCCTTACCCGGTGGCTACACCTTC. Translation gives CASSSLPGGYTF. The full variable domain, rest sourced from reference TRBV5-6 and TRBJ1-2, is DAGVTQSPTHLIKTRGQQVTLRCSPKSGHDTVSWYQQALGQGPQFIFQYYEEEERQRGNFPDRFSGHQFPNYSSELNVNALLLGDSALYLCASSSLPGGYTFGSGTRLTVV.

This clone came up a few times. This chain uses TRBV2 with TRBJ2-7, with unresolved D. V lost 6 bases and J 4 bases, leaving 10 bases between the germline ends. The CDR3 is 12 amino acids. CDR1 SNHLY and CDR2 FYNNEI come from the germline V gene. This CDR3 reads CASSFDKYEQYF. For the CDR3, the DNA is TGTGCCAGCAGCTTCGACAAGTACGAGCAGTACTTC.

The genes are TRBV9 and TRBJ1-4; perhaps TRBD1 as D (6 bases). CDR3 length: 15 residues. The V end lost 4 bases, the J end lost 3 bases, and 13 bases lay between the germline ends. The germline V gene has CDR1 SGDLS and CDR2 YYNGEE. In nucleotides, the CDR3 is TGTGCCAGCAGCCCCAGGGGAGGGTCTAATGAAAAACTGTTTTTT. Its protein product is CASSPRGGSNEKLFF. The full variable domain, rest sourced from reference TRBV9 and TRBJ1-4, is DSGVTQTPKHLITATGQRVTLRCSPRSGDLSVYWYQQSLDQGLQFLIQYYNGEERAKGNILERFSAQQFPDLHSELNLSSLELGDSALYFCASSPRGGSNEKLFFGSGTQLSVL.

The gene calls are TRBV7-8 and TRBJ1-4; D is unresolved. Germline values: CDR1 SGHVS, CDR2 FQNEAQ. Between the trimmed V and J ends, which lost 2 bases and 8 bases, there was a span of 21 bases. The CDR3 is 17 amino acids. CDR3 sequence reads: CASSLRRGVFIREKLFF. In DNA, the CDR3 is TGTGCCAGCAGCTTAAGGCGCGGGGTATTTATAAGAGAAAAACTGTTTTTT.

This clone was detected once. The chain employs TRBV6-6 and TRBJ1-1; D call uncertain. The CDR3 consists of 11 residues. Looked up from germline, CDR1 is MNHNY and CDR2 is SVGAGI (reference sequence). Between the trimmed V and J ends, which lost 7 bases and 3 bases, there was a span of 6 bases. For the CDR3, the DNA is TGTGCCAGCATGAGAGACACTGAAGCTTTCTTT. Encoded protein: CASMRDTEAFF.

V and J are TRBV7-8 and TRBJ1-1, with D unclear. In germline, CDR1 is SGHVS, CDR2 FQNEAQ. Trimming stripped 2 bases from V and 7 bases from J, with 17 bases between. This CDR3 contains 15 residues. CDR3 in amino acids: CASSLNPPGAGEAFF. CDR3 in DNA: TGTGCCAGCAGCTTAAACCCCCCGGGCGCGGGTGAAGCTTTCTTT.

The J gene is TRBJ1-2, the V gene TRBV4-3; D is uncertain. CDR1 LGHNA and CDR2 YSLEER come from the germline V gene. The V gene lost 4 bases and the J gene lost 3 bases, with 15 bases spanning the gap. This CDR3 is built from 15 residues. DNA of the CDR3: TGCGCCAGCAGCCCTCGGAGGGAAAGTGACTATGGCTACACCTTC. Translating gives CASSPRRESDYGYTF.

CDR3 sequence (DNA): TGTGCCAGTAGTCCCTCCGACAGTGGCTACAATGAGCAGTTCTTC. Residues: CASSPSDSGYNEQFF. The genes are TRBV19 and TRBJ2-1; possibly TRBD1 for D (5 bases). Germline V gene sequence: CDR1 LNHDA, CDR2 SQIVND (reference sequence). This CDR3 has 15 amino acids. Trimming left V 5 bases short and J 3 bases short, with 14 bases between.

The chain combines TRBV5-1 with TRBJ1-6; 9 bases are shared with TRBD1. Germline V lookup: CDR1 SGHRS, CDR2 YFSETQ. The CDR3 runs 15 residues. With V trimmed by 0 bases and J by 8 bases, 3 bases remained unmatched. The CDR3 nucleotides read TGCGCCAGCAGCTTGGGGGGACAGGGTGATTCACCCCTCCACTTT. Translating gives CASSLGGQGDSPLHF.

The chain links TRBV10-1 to TRBJ1-2; 9 nucleotides line up with TRBD1. J was trimmed by 1 base and V by 4 bases; bases with no gene match: 7. Germline lookup yields CDR1 WNHNN and CDR2 SYGVQD (reference sequence). CDR3 size: 16 residues. The CDR3 bases are TGCGCCAGCAGTGGGGACAGGGCATCGAATAACTATGGCTACACCTTC. Its protein is CASSGDRASNNYGYTF.

V gene TRBV3-1 (or the pseudogene TRBV3-2) combines with J gene TRBJ1-3; D remains unclear. V gave up 4 bases and J gave up 5 bases, with 12 bases separating them. The CDR3 runs to 14 residues. The germline gives CDR1 LGHDT, CDR2 YNNKEL (reference sequence). The CDR3 protein is CASSPLDTRNTIYF. Here the CDR3 DNA reads TGTGCCAGCAGCCCTCTTGACACCAGAAACACCATATATTTT.

The chain is built from TRBV7-8 and TRBJ2-5; D ambiguous. The CDR3 is made up of 15 amino acids. Germline V gene sequence: CDR1 SGHVS, CDR2 FQNEAQ. V was cut by 5 bases and J by 0 bases, with 13 bases left in between. The CDR3 loop reads CASSPILRYQETQYF. CDR3 bases: TGTGCCAGCAGCCCCATCCTGCGTTACCAAGAGACCCAGTACTTC.

J is TRBJ1-4 and V is TRBV2; 7 bases line up with TRBD1. The CDR3 extends over 15 amino acids. Germline V lookup: CDR1 SNHLY, CDR2 FYNNEI. The J segment lost 5 bases and the V segment lost 8 bases, leaving 11 bases of the junction unmatched. The CDR3 DNA reads as TGTGCCAGCTCCCCTCCCAGGGGGAAGAATGAAAAACTGTTTTTT. Amino acids: CASSPPRGKNEKLFF.

This chain links TRBV7-7 with TRBJ2-2; 7 nucleotides agree with TRBD1. Germline V gene data show CDR1 as SSHAT and CDR2 as FNYEAQ (reference sequence). This CDR3 has 15 amino acids. The ends lost 1 base at V and 3 bases at J; junction bases unmatched: 2. CDR3 nucleotides: TGTGCCAGCAGCTTAGGGACAGGCTACACCGGGGAGCTGTTTTTT. Its translation: CASSLGTGYTGELFF.